This T cell receptor beta chain stems from a study of shared clonotypes between healthy human individuals. Measured with immunoSEQ multiplex PCR; TCRdb has only the in-frame clones, and not every one. The table lists around 2,000,000 clones, over 85% of them singletons, with under 1.5% in the top ten. The CDR3 runs to 12 residues. Trimming removed 4 bases from V and 1 base from J, with 6 bases in between. Germline loops: CDR1 SGHDT, CDR2 YYEEEE. CD45RO negativity and positive selection for CCR7 defined naive CD8 cells, a population that excluded terminally differentiated effector memory CD45RA+ cells.

The sample taken for sequencing was naive CD8+ T cells sorted from blood. The V gene is TRBV5-6, the J gene TRBJ2-7, with a possible D match to TRBD2 (5 bases). The TCR comes from a man younger than 35 in good health. The CDR3 DNA reads as TGTGCCAGCAGCCGGGAATCCTACGAGCAGTACTTC. Protein product: CASSRESYEQYF.